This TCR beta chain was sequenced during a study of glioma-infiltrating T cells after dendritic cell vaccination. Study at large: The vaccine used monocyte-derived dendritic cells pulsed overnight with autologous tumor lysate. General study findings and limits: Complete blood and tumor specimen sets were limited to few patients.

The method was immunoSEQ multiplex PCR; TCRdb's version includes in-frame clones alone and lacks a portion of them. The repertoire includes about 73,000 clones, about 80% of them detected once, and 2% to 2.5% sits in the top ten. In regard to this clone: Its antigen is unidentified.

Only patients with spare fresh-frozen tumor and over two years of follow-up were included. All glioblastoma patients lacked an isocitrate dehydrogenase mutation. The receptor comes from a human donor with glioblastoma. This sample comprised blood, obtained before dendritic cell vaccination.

CDR3 sequence (DNA): TGTGCCAGTAAAACTAGCGGGGGCACAGATACGCAGTATTTT. As protein: CASKTSGGTDTQYF. V and J are TRBV19 and TRBJ2-3; 10 bases are shared with TRBD2. V shed 7 bases and J 1 base; nucleotides not matched to a gene: 2. Germline V gives CDR1 LNHDA, CDR2 SQIVND (reference sequence). The CDR3 has 14 residues.